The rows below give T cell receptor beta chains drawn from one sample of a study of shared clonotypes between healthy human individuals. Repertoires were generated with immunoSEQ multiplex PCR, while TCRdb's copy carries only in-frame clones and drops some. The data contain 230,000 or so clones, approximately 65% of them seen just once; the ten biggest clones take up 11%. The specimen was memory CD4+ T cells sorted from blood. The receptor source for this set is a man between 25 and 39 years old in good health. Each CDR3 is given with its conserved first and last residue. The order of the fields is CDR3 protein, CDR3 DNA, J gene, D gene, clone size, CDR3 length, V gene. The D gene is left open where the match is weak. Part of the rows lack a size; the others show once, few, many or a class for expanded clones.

CDR3: CASSTRARQVQETQYF
DNA: TGCGCCAGCAGCACGCGTGCTCGGCAGGTCCAAGAGACCCAGTACTTC
J: TRBJ2-5
D: -
size: -
length: 16
V: TRBV4-3

CDR3: CASSLVASGRALLGEQYF
DNA: TGTGCCAGCAGCTTAGTCGCTAGCGGGAGGGCTCTTTTGGGTGAGCAGTACTTC
J: TRBJ2-7
D: TRBD2
size: -
length: 18
V: TRBV7-2

CDR3: CASSYGTQGGNNGYTF
DNA: TGTGCCAGCAGTTACGGGACCCAGGGTGGGAACAATGGCTACACCTTC
J: TRBJ1-2
D: -
size: many
length: 16
V: TRBV6-5

CDR3: CASTDDQGSTEAFF
DNA: TGTGCCAGCACCGATGATCAGGGGAGCACTGAAGCTTTCTTT
J: TRBJ1-1
D: -
size: -
length: 14
V: TRBV5-6

CDR3: CASSLASGNVGDTQYF
DNA: TGTGCCAGCAGCTTAGCTAGCGGGAACGTCGGAGATACGCAGTATTTT
J: TRBJ2-3
D: TRBD2
size: -
length: 16
V: TRBV7-2

CDR3: CASSEQGGTSYNEQFF
DNA: TGTGCCAGCAGTGAACAAGGGGGGACCTCCTACAATGAGCAGTTCTTC
J: TRBJ2-1
D: -
size: -
length: 16
V: TRBV6-1

CDR3: CASSLTLGSGNTIYF
DNA: TGTGCCAGCAGCTTAACTCTTGGCTCTGGAAACACCATATATTTT
J: TRBJ1-3
D: -
size: -
length: 15
V: TRBV11-2

CDR3: CASSYDWQETQYF
DNA: TGTGCCAGCAGCTACGACTGGCAAGAGACCCAGTACTTC
J: TRBJ2-5
D: -
size: -
length: 13
V: TRBV7-2

CDR3: CARTDKAGTGELFF
DNA: TGTGCTCGGACAGACAAAGCGGGCACCGGGGAGCTGTTTTTT
J: TRBJ2-2
D: -
size: -
length: 14
V: TRBV30

CDR3: CASSLGGTVGEQFF
DNA: TGTGCCAGCAGTCTTGGCGGGACGGTTGGTGAGCAGTTCTTC
J: TRBJ2-1
D: -
size: many
length: 14
V: TRBV6-1

CDR3: CASSPRQIFTDTQYF
DNA: TGTGCCAGCAGCCCACGACAGATTTTCACAGATACGCAGTATTTT
J: TRBJ2-3
D: -
size: -
length: 15
V: TRBV7-2

CDR3: CASSRSGSTDTQYF
DNA: TGTGCCAGCAGTCGGAGCGGGAGCACAGATACGCAGTATTTT
J: TRBJ2-3
D: -
size: -
length: 14
V: TRBV2

CDR3: CASSPTTGQPQHF
DNA: TGTGCCAGTAGTCCAACGACGGGTCAGCCCCAGCATTTT
J: TRBJ1-5
D: -
size: -
length: 13
V: TRBV19

CDR3: CASSADRDTEAFF
DNA: TGTGCCAGCAGCGCCGACAGGGACACTGAAGCTTTCTTT
J: TRBJ1-1
D: TRBD1
size: -
length: 13
V: TRBV7-2

CDR3: CASSFIAGGTDTQYF
DNA: TGTGCCAGCAGTTTTATCGCGGGAGGAACAGATACGCAGTATTTT
J: TRBJ2-3
D: TRBD2
size: -
length: 15
V: TRBV28

CDR3: CASSVSTKNIQYF
DNA: TGTGCCAGCAGCGTTAGTACCAAAAACATTCAGTACTTC
J: TRBJ2-4
D: -
size: -
length: 13
V: TRBV9

CDR3: CASSVRMLSNEQFF
DNA: TGTGCCAGCAGCGTACGGATGCTTAGTAATGAGCAGTTCTTC
J: TRBJ2-1
D: -
size: -
length: 14
V: TRBV9

CDR3: CASSETGIGNTQYF
DNA: TGCGCCAGCAGTGAAACCGGGATAGGGAATACGCAGTATTTT
J: TRBJ2-3
D: -
size: -
length: 14
V: TRBV10-2

CDR3: CASSFGFRGNTIYF
DNA: TGTGCCAGCAGCTTTGGCTTCCGAGGTAACACCATATATTTT
J: TRBJ1-3
D: -
size: -
length: 14
V: TRBV7-2

CDR3: CASSLDGSGSSTGELFF
DNA: TGCGCCAGCAGCTTGGATGGTAGCGGGAGCTCCACCGGGGAGCTGTTTTTT
J: TRBJ2-2
D: TRBD2
size: -
length: 17
V: TRBV5-1

CDR3: CASSPGQGGTGELFF
DNA: TGTGCCAGCAGCCCTGGACAGGGGGGAACCGGGGAGCTGTTTTTT
J: TRBJ2-2
D: TRBD1
size: -
length: 15
V: TRBV11-3

CDR3: CASSPAGLAGALPQYF
DNA: TGTGCCAGCAGCCCCGCGGGCCTAGCGGGAGCCCTACCGCAGTATTTT
J: TRBJ2-3
D: TRBD2
size: -
length: 16
V: TRBV9

CDR3: CASRLGLSTDTQYF
DNA: TGCGCCAGCAGACTAGGACTCAGCACAGATACGCAGTATTTT
J: TRBJ2-3
D: -
size: -
length: 14
V: TRBV5-1

CDR3: CASSYSGSGELFF
DNA: TGTGCCAGCAGTTACTCAGGGAGTGGGGAGCTGTTTTTT
J: TRBJ2-2
D: -
size: -
length: 13
V: TRBV6-5

CDR3: CASSLSGLEQYF
DNA: TGTGCCAGCAGCTTGTCTGGGCTCGAGCAGTACTTC
J: TRBJ2-7
D: -
size: -
length: 12
V: TRBV5-6

CDR3: CAANTGTGGVGEQFF
DNA: TGTGCCGCTAACACCGGGACAGGGGGTGTGGGTGAGCAGTTCTTC
J: TRBJ2-1
D: TRBD1
size: -
length: 15
V: TRBV10-3

CDR3: CASMRGGSTDTQYF
DNA: TGCGCCAGCATGCGCGGGGGTAGCACAGATACGCAGTATTTT
J: TRBJ2-3
D: TRBD2
size: -
length: 14
V: TRBV5-1

CDR3: CAWETSGRAGNTIYF
DNA: TGTGCCTGGGAGACTTCAGGGCGAGCTGGAAACACCATATATTTT
J: TRBJ1-3
D: -
size: -
length: 15
V: TRBV30

CDR3: CASSDRGRKEGNEQFF
DNA: TGTGCCAGCAGTGACAGGGGGCGAAAGGAAGGGAATGAGCAGTTCTTC
J: TRBJ2-1
D: TRBD1
size: -
length: 16
V: TRBV2

CDR3: CASSLVRQGSLETQYF
DNA: TGTGCCAGCAGCTTAGTACGACAGGGTTCTCTGGAGACCCAGTACTTC
J: TRBJ2-5
D: TRBD1
size: -
length: 16
V: TRBV11-3

CDR3: CASSQGGPTRPLYNEQFF
DNA: TGTGCCAGCAGCCAAGGGGGCCCGACTAGGCCCCTCTACAATGAGCAGTTCTTC
J: TRBJ2-1
D: -
size: few
length: 18
V: TRBV14

CDR3: CASSLRGTVTEAFF
DNA: TGTGCCAGCAGCTTAAGAGGGACAGTCACTGAAGCTTTCTTT
J: TRBJ1-1
D: TRBD1
size: few
length: 14
V: TRBV7-3

CDR3: CASSVGGGTGNTIYF
DNA: TGTGCCAGCAGCGTAGGAGGGGGCACTGGAAACACCATATATTTT
J: TRBJ1-3
D: TRBD1
size: -
length: 15
V: TRBV9

CDR3: CASSPGHATNEKLFF
DNA: TGCGCCAGCAGCCCCGGACACGCAACTAATGAAAAACTGTTTTTT
J: TRBJ1-4
D: -
size: -
length: 15
V: TRBV4-1

CDR3: CASRAGTETNGYTF
DNA: TGTGCCAGCAGGGCCGGGACAGAGACGAATGGCTACACCTTC
J: TRBJ1-2
D: TRBD1
size: -
length: 14
V: TRBV2

CDR3: CASSPGLAGVSDTQYF
DNA: TGTGCCAGCTCACCGGGACTAGCGGGAGTCTCAGATACGCAGTATTTT
J: TRBJ2-3
D: TRBD2
size: once
length: 16
V: TRBV18

CDR3: CASSQLGGYPYEQYF
DNA: TGTGCCAGCAGCCAACTCGGCGGCTATCCCTACGAGCAGTACTTC
J: TRBJ2-7
D: -
size: -
length: 15
V: TRBV11-2

CDR3: CASSYSSVVNEQFF
DNA: TGTGCCAGCAGTTACTCTTCCGTGGTGAATGAGCAGTTCTTC
J: TRBJ2-1
D: -
size: few
length: 14
V: TRBV6-6

CDR3: CASSPRPAGKQFF
DNA: TGTGCCAGCAGCCCCCGCCCGGCGGGAAAGCAGTTCTTC
J: TRBJ2-1
D: -
size: -
length: 13
V: TRBV14

CDR3: CASSMVRGGHEQYF
DNA: TGTGCCAGTAGTATGGTCAGGGGCGGTCACGAGCAGTACTTC
J: TRBJ2-7
D: -
size: -
length: 14
V: TRBV19

CDR3: CASSQGGGRQGVANEQFF
DNA: TGTGCCAGCAGCCAAGGGGGCGGGAGGCAGGGTGTGGCCAATGAGCAGTTCTTC
J: TRBJ2-1
D: -
size: -
length: 18
V: TRBV5-4

CDR3: CASTAGGSYGYTF
DNA: TGTGCCAGCACGGCAGGGGGGAGCTATGGCTACACCTTC
J: TRBJ1-2
D: TRBD1
size: -
length: 13
V: TRBV28

CDR3: CASSIGQGSQAQYF
DNA: TGTGCCAGCAGTATCGGACAGGGGAGTCAGGCCCAGTACTTC
J: TRBJ2-5
D: TRBD1
size: -
length: 14
V: TRBV6-5

CDR3: CASSGRDRGHGEAFF
DNA: TGTGCCAGCAGTGGCCGGGACAGGGGGCACGGGGAAGCTTTCTTT
J: TRBJ1-1
D: TRBD1
size: -
length: 15
V: TRBV25-1

CDR3: CSVEEIGDGGYEQYF
DNA: TGCAGCGTTGAAGAGATCGGGGACGGGGGGTACGAGCAGTACTTC
J: TRBJ2-7
D: TRBD2
size: few
length: 15
V: TRBV29-1

CDR3: CASAAGQAYNEQFF
DNA: TGTGCTAGTGCCGCAGGACAGGCCTACAATGAGCAGTTCTTC
J: TRBJ2-1
D: TRBD1
size: many
length: 14
V: TRBV12-5

CDR3: CASSLDDWEQYF
DNA: TGTGCCAGCAGCTTAGATGACTGGGAGCAGTATTTT
J: TRBJ2-3
D: -
size: -
length: 12
V: TRBV7-2

CDR3: CASSPTGQMNTEAFF
DNA: TGTGCCAGCAGCCCTACGGGACAGATGAACACTGAAGCTTTCTTT
J: TRBJ1-1
D: TRBD1
size: -
length: 15
V: TRBV11-1

CDR3: CASSPTRLGTDTQYF
DNA: TGTGCCAGCAGTCCCACCCGACTGGGCACAGATACGCAGTATTTT
J: TRBJ2-3
D: -
size: few
length: 15
V: TRBV6-6

CDR3: CASSSPAGSSTGELFF
DNA: TGTGCCAGCAGCTCACCAGCGGGATCGAGCACCGGGGAGCTGTTTTTT
J: TRBJ2-2
D: TRBD2
size: many
length: 16
V: TRBV7-3